Presented here are 32 T cell receptor beta chains from one specimen sequenced in a study of blood T cell repertoires in COVID-19. Clones were read by immunoSEQ multiplex PCR, and TCRdb kept only the in-frame ones, dropping some. The table lists approximately 480,000 clones, roughly nine tenths of them singletons. Sample: peripheral blood. These receptor sequences come from a man between 18 and 29 years old with COVID-19, enrolled during active disease.

The V gene is TRBV13, the J gene TRBJ2-5; maybe TRBD1 (6 bases). With 3 bases removed from V and 7 bases from J, the gap between germline ends came to 15 bases. CDR1 and CDR2 from the germline V gene are PRHDT and FYEKMQ (reference sequence). The CDR3 is 14 amino acids. CDR3 coding DNA: TGTGCCAGCAGCTTTGGCCAGGGGCTAGGGACCCAGTACTTC. It specifies CASSFGQGLGTQYF.

V and J are TRBV28 and TRBJ2-7, with a tentative D call TRBD2 (7 bases). V lost 5 bases and J lost 6, with 20 bases in between. The germline CDR1 and CDR2 sequences are MDHEN and SYDVKM. The CDR3 has 15 residues. As DNA, the CDR3 is TGTGCCAGCAGTAAAGCCGGGGGGCACTCAGTCGAGCAGTACTTC. Translated, it gives CASSKAGGHSVEQYF.

CDR3 in amino acids: CASRQAADSGNTIYF. CDR3 nucleotide sequence: TGTGCCAGTAGGCAGGCTGCCGACTCTGGAAACACCATATATTTT. This rearrangement joins TRBV19 to TRBJ1-3; no reliable D call. The CDR3 contains 15 residues. V lost 6 bases, J lost 0 bases, and 12 bases lay in between. Germline CDR1 and CDR2: LNHDA and SQIVND (reference sequence).

This clone has only a few counts. The chain employs TRBV5-4 and TRBJ2-1; possible D gene TRBD1, 6 bases. Germline V CDR1 and CDR2: SGHNT, YYREEE (reference sequence). The CDR3 totals 14 residues. V was pared by 6 bases and J by 8 bases, with 18 bases between. For the CDR3, the DNA is TGTGCCAGCACCAAACAAACAGGGTATTATGAGCAGTTCTTC. It codes for CASTKQTGYYEQFF.

The rearrangement uses TRBV15 and TRBJ2-3; 12 bases align to TRBD2. The CDR3 totals 19 residues. V trimming: 0 bases; J trimming: 1 base; junction bases outside the gene matches: 8. Germline V lookup: CDR1 LNHNV, CDR2 YYDKDF (reference sequence). The CDR3 spells CATSRDGASGRARTDTQYF. The CDR3 DNA reads as TGTGCCACCAGCAGAGATGGAGCTAGCGGGAGGGCCCGCACAGATACGCAGTATTTT.

The V call is TRBV10-2, the J call TRBJ1-2, with D unclear. The V end was cut by 8 bases, the J end by 4 bases, with 17 bases between. This CDR3 is built from 14 residues. The germline CDR1 and CDR2 sequences are WSHSY and SAAADI. CDR3 loop: CASGHQSGSYGYTF. The CDR3, as DNA: TGCGCCAGCGGCCACCAGTCGGGGAGCTATGGCTACACCTTC.

The chain is built from TRBV9 and TRBJ2-5; TRBD1 matches at 8 bases. Trimming took 3 bases from V and 5 from J; bases not matched to a gene: 6. Germline assignment: CDR1 SGDLS and CDR2 YYNGEE. The CDR3 has 14 residues. The CDR3 region has the DNA TGTGCCAGCAGCGCCGGACAGGGAGACGAGACCCAGTACTTC. This sequence encodes CASSAGQGDETQYF.

The gene calls are TRBV4-1 and TRBJ1-1; perhaps TRBD1 as D (5 bases). The germline V gene has CDR1 MGHRA and CDR2 YSYEKL. This CDR3 is 14 amino acids long. The V gene lost 2 bases and the J gene lost 2 bases, with 9 bases spanning the gap. The CDR3 bases are TGCGCCAGCAGCCAACGCCAGGGTAACACTGAAGCTTTCTTT. It yields the protein CASSQRQGNTEAFF.

With respect to this clone: Other DNA variants within this sample encode the same CDR3. The CDR3 sequence is CASSQGQGEETQYF. In DNA, the CDR3 is TGCGCCAGCAGCCAGGGACAGGGCGAAGAGACCCAGTACTTC. The rearrangement uses TRBV5-1 and TRBJ2-5, with 9 nucleotides matching TRBD1. Germline V gene data show CDR1 as SGHRS and CDR2 as YFSETQ. J gave up 3 bases and V 4 bases, and 4 bases lay outside the gene matches. The CDR3 has 14 amino acids.

This sequence joins TRBV7-2 and TRBJ2-5, with 8 positions matching TRBD1. The CDR3 totals 14 residues. CDR1 is SGHTA, CDR2 FQGNSA, per germline. The V and J ends lost 1 base and 4 bases, in that order; junction bases with no gene match: 2. The CDR3 DNA reads as TGTGCCAGCAGCTTAGATCAGGGGGCAGAGACCCAGTACTTC. Translating gives CASSLDQGAETQYF.

The V and J genes are TRBV6-5 and TRBJ2-1, with TRBD1 matching 8 bases. The CDR3 covers 14 residues. The germline gives CDR1 MNHEY, CDR2 SVGAGI. V dropped 2 bases and J dropped 7; count of bases not matched to a gene: 4. The CDR3 here is CASSYDRGLNEQFF. The CDR3 bases are TGTGCCAGCAGTTACGACAGGGGTTTGAATGAGCAGTTCTTC.

A word on this clone: This sample also contains other DNA sequences that code for the same CDR3. This CDR3 reads CASSPQGADQPQHF. The CDR3 coding sequence is TGTGCCAGCTCACCACAGGGGGCTGATCAGCCCCAGCATTTT. This rearrangement joins TRBV18 to TRBJ1-5; TRBD1 matches 7 bases. This CDR3 is 14 amino acids long. Germline V gene lookup returns CDR1 KGHSH and CDR2 LQKENI. After removal of 1 base from V and 5 bases from J, the junction contained 2 bases not matched to a gene.

This chain joins TRBV7-2 and TRBJ1-1; D might be TRBD1 (5 bases). V was clipped by 5 bases and J by 0 bases, with 10 bases between them. The CDR3 is 14 residues long. Germline V gene lookup returns CDR1 SGHTA and CDR2 FQGNSA. CDR3 DNA: TGTGCCAGCAGCCCCGACAGCTTGAACACTGAAGCTTTCTTT. This encodes CASSPDSLNTEAFF.

This clone was seen just once. An end of the junction does not agree with germline; a read error may underlie this. CDR3 nucleotide sequence: TGTGCCAGCAGCTTAGGGACTAGCGGGAGTCAGTGGGTCTTC. It codes for CASSLGTSGSQWVF. The genes are TRBV11-3 and TRBJ2-1, with 13 bases matching TRBD2. The CDR3 is made up of 14 amino acids. Germline assignment: CDR1 SGHNT and CDR2 YENEEA.

The genes are TRBV5-4 and TRBJ2-5; the D gene is possibly TRBD2 (6 bases). The germline V gene has CDR1 SGHNT and CDR2 YYREEE (reference sequence). The CDR3 spans 15 residues. Between the trimmed V and J ends, which lost 1 base and 5 bases, there was a span of 15 bases. The DNA of the CDR3 is TGTGCCAGCAGCTTGAGTCGGAGGGGCGGCGAGACCCAGTACTTC. It specifies CASSLSRRGGETQYF.

The genes are TRBV7-8 and TRBJ2-1; 7 bases map to TRBD1. The CDR3 is 16 residues long. V gave up 2 bases and J gave up 1 base; unmatched junction bases: 5. The germline gives CDR1 SGHVS, CDR2 FQNEAQ. In nucleotides, the CDR3 is TGTGCCAGCAGCTTACCGGGACAGCCGTCCTACAATGAGCAGTTCTTC. Amino acid sequence: CASSLPGQPSYNEQFF. The variable domain in full, with the rest retrieved from reference TRBV7-8 and TRBJ2-1, is GAGVSQSPRYKVAKRGQDVALRCDPISGHVSLFWYQQALGQGPEFLTYFQNEAQLDKSGLPSDRFFAERPEGSVSTLKIQRTQQEDSAVYLCASSLPGQPSYNEQFFGPGTRLTVL.

For the CDR3, the DNA is TGTGCCAGTAGCGCGGGGGGCAGCTACAATGAGCAGTTCTTC. It is translated as CASSAGGSYNEQFF. The chain links TRBV19 to TRBJ2-1; 8 bases match TRBD2. The CDR3 sequence is 14 residues long. The J segment lost 3 bases and the V segment lost 6 bases, leaving 4 bases of the junction unmatched. Germline assignment: CDR1 LNHDA and CDR2 SQIVND (reference sequence).

The chain combines TRBV19 with TRBJ2-7; D might be TRBD2 (5 bases). The V gene's germline CDR1 is LNHDA and CDR2 SQIVND (reference sequence). The CDR3 has 15 residues. With 5 bases removed from V and 2 bases from J, the gap between germline ends came to 16 bases. CDR3 nucleotide sequence: TGTGCCAGTAGTGACCCCGGGGTAACGGCCTACGAGCAGTACTTC. Translating gives CASSDPGVTAYEQYF.

The J gene is TRBJ1-2, the V gene TRBV27, with 7 bases lining up with TRBD1. The J segment lost 8 bases and the V segment lost 7 bases, leaving 16 bases of the junction unmatched. Germline CDR1 is MNHEY and CDR2 is SMNVEV (reference sequence). The CDR3 is 15 residues long. This chain's CDR3 is CASKPMDRPGVGYTF. The DNA of the CDR3 is TGTGCCAGCAAACCAATGGACAGGCCAGGGGTGGGCTACACCTTC.

This chain uses TRBV11-2 with TRBJ2-3, with D perhaps matching TRBD2 (5 bases). This CDR3 has 18 amino acids. Germline lookup yields CDR1 SGHAT and CDR2 FQNNGV. The V and J ends lost 2 bases and 2 bases respectively, with 20 bases between them. The CDR3 here is CASSLRARATNNTDTQYF. The CDR3 nucleotides read TGTGCCAGCAGCTTAAGGGCCCGGGCGACTAACAACACAGATACGCAGTATTTT.

The rearrangement joins TRBV5-1 to TRBJ1-6; D uncertain. CDR1 is SGHRS and CDR2 is YFSETQ in the germline V gene. CDR3 length: 14 amino acids. Deletions cut 5 bases from V and 7 bases from J, with 13 bases between. Written as DNA, the CDR3 is TGCGCCAGCAGTAGGGAAGGAGGGAATTCACCCCTCCACTTT. It is translated as CASSREGGNSPLHF.

The rearrangement links TRBV4-1 to TRBJ2-5; TRBD1 matches 7 bases. This CDR3 comprises 16 residues. V lost 3 bases and J lost 2; bases outside the gene matches: 9. Germline loops: CDR1 MGHRA, CDR2 YSYEKL. CDR3 region: CASSQDGTDQQETQYF. CDR3 DNA sequence: TGCGCCAGCAGCCAGGATGGGACAGACCAACAAGAGACCCAGTACTTC.

This chain joins TRBV6-5 and TRBJ1-5, with TRBD1 matching over 9 bases. CDR3 length equals 14 residues. The V segment lost 5 bases and the J segment 10 bases; nucleotides outside the gene matches: 9. Germline CDR1 is MNHEY and CDR2 is SVGAGI. CDR3 protein: CASSRGQGSHPQHF. As DNA, the CDR3 is TGTGCCAGCAGTCGGGGACAGGGCTCCCACCCCCAGCATTTT.

The table lists this clone with a count of one. The chain is built from TRBV19 and TRBJ2-3, with a weak D call TRBD1 (6 bases). Germline V gives CDR1 LNHDA, CDR2 SQIVND (reference sequence). This CDR3 has 14 amino acids. Trimming took 5 bases from V and 4 from J, leaving 13 bases between them. CDR3 protein: CASSPGQKPDTQYF. The CDR3 DNA follows: TGTGCCAGTAGTCCAGGACAGAAACCAGATACGCAGTATTTT.

A few counts support this clone. The chain employs TRBV11-2 and TRBJ2-7; a possible D gene is TRBD2 (5 bases). Germline V gene lookup returns CDR1 SGHAT and CDR2 FQNNGV. V was clipped by 3 bases and J by 6 bases, with 12 bases between them. The CDR3 is made up of 13 amino acids. The CDR3 DNA reads TGTGCCAGCAGCTTCAGCGGAGTCTCCGAGCAGTACTTC. Protein sequence: CASSFSGVSEQYF.

The gene calls are TRBV10-1 and TRBJ2-2, with a tentative D call TRBD1 (5 bases). CDR1 is WNHNN, CDR2 SYGVQD, per germline (reference sequence). Trimming removed 6 bases from V and 0 bases from J, with 8 bases in between. The CDR3 is made up of 14 amino acids. CDR3 bases: TGCGCCAGCAGACCGACAGCGAACACCGGGGAGCTGTTTTTT. Amino acid sequence: CASRPTANTGELFF.

The genes are TRBV3-1 (or the pseudogene TRBV3-2) and TRBJ2-3, with 7 bases that match TRBD1. The J segment lost 6 bases and the V segment lost 4 bases, leaving 4 bases of the junction unmatched. The CDR3 sequence is 13 residues long. Germline V lookup: CDR1 LGHDT, CDR2 YNNKEL (reference sequence). The DNA for the CDR3 is TGTGCCAGCAGCCTCGGACAGGAGGATACGCAGTATTTT. Its protein is CASSLGQEDTQYF.

J is TRBJ2-3 and V is TRBV10-3; 10 positions agree with TRBD1. Germline lookup yields CDR1 ENHRY and CDR2 SYGVKD. The CDR3 has 14 residues. The V gene end was trimmed by 6 bases and the J gene end by 4 bases; junction bases not matched to a gene: 4. CDR3 DNA: TGTGCCATCAGCCAGGACAGGGGGGCAGATACGCAGTATTTT. It codes for CAISQDRGADTQYF.

This chain uses TRBV18 with TRBJ2-5; TRBD2 aligns across 8 bases. CDR1 and CDR2 (germline): KGHSH, LQKENI. The length of the CDR3 is 17 residues. Losses at the gene ends were 3 bases for V and 5 bases for J; bases not matched to a gene: 14. The CDR3 bases are TGTGCCAGCTCACCTACCCAGCGGGAGAGGGAGAGGGAGACCCAGTACTTC. This translates into CASSPTQRERERETQYF.

The chain joins TRBV5-4 to TRBJ2-5; TRBD1 aligns across 8 bases. Germline assignment: CDR1 SGHNT and CDR2 YYREEE (reference sequence). The CDR3 has 14 residues. Trimming took 4 bases from V and 0 from J; bases not matched to a gene: 2. The CDR3 DNA is TGTGCCAGCAGCACGGACAGGGACCAAGAGACCCAGTACTTC. Protein: CASSTDRDQETQYF.

V is TRBV9 and J is TRBJ2-1; D is perhaps TRBD2 (6 bases). The germline CDR1 and CDR2 sequences are SGDLS and YYNGEE. V dropped 3 bases and J dropped 9 bases, with 19 bases sitting between them. The CDR3 loop spans 15 amino acids. The CDR3 here is CASSESVGGASEQFF. Here the CDR3 DNA reads TGTGCCAGCAGCGAGTCCGTTGGAGGGGCCTCTGAGCAGTTCTTC.

The chain is built from TRBV5-1 and TRBJ2-7; TRBD2 agrees at 12 bases. With V trimmed by 5 bases and J by 3 bases, 6 bases remained unmatched. The germline gives CDR1 SGHRS, CDR2 YFSETQ. The length of the CDR3 is 15 residues. In nucleotides, the CDR3 is TGCGCCAGCAGGCCTAGCGGGGGGGCCTTCTACGAGCAGTACTTC. Encoded protein: CASRPSGGAFYEQYF.